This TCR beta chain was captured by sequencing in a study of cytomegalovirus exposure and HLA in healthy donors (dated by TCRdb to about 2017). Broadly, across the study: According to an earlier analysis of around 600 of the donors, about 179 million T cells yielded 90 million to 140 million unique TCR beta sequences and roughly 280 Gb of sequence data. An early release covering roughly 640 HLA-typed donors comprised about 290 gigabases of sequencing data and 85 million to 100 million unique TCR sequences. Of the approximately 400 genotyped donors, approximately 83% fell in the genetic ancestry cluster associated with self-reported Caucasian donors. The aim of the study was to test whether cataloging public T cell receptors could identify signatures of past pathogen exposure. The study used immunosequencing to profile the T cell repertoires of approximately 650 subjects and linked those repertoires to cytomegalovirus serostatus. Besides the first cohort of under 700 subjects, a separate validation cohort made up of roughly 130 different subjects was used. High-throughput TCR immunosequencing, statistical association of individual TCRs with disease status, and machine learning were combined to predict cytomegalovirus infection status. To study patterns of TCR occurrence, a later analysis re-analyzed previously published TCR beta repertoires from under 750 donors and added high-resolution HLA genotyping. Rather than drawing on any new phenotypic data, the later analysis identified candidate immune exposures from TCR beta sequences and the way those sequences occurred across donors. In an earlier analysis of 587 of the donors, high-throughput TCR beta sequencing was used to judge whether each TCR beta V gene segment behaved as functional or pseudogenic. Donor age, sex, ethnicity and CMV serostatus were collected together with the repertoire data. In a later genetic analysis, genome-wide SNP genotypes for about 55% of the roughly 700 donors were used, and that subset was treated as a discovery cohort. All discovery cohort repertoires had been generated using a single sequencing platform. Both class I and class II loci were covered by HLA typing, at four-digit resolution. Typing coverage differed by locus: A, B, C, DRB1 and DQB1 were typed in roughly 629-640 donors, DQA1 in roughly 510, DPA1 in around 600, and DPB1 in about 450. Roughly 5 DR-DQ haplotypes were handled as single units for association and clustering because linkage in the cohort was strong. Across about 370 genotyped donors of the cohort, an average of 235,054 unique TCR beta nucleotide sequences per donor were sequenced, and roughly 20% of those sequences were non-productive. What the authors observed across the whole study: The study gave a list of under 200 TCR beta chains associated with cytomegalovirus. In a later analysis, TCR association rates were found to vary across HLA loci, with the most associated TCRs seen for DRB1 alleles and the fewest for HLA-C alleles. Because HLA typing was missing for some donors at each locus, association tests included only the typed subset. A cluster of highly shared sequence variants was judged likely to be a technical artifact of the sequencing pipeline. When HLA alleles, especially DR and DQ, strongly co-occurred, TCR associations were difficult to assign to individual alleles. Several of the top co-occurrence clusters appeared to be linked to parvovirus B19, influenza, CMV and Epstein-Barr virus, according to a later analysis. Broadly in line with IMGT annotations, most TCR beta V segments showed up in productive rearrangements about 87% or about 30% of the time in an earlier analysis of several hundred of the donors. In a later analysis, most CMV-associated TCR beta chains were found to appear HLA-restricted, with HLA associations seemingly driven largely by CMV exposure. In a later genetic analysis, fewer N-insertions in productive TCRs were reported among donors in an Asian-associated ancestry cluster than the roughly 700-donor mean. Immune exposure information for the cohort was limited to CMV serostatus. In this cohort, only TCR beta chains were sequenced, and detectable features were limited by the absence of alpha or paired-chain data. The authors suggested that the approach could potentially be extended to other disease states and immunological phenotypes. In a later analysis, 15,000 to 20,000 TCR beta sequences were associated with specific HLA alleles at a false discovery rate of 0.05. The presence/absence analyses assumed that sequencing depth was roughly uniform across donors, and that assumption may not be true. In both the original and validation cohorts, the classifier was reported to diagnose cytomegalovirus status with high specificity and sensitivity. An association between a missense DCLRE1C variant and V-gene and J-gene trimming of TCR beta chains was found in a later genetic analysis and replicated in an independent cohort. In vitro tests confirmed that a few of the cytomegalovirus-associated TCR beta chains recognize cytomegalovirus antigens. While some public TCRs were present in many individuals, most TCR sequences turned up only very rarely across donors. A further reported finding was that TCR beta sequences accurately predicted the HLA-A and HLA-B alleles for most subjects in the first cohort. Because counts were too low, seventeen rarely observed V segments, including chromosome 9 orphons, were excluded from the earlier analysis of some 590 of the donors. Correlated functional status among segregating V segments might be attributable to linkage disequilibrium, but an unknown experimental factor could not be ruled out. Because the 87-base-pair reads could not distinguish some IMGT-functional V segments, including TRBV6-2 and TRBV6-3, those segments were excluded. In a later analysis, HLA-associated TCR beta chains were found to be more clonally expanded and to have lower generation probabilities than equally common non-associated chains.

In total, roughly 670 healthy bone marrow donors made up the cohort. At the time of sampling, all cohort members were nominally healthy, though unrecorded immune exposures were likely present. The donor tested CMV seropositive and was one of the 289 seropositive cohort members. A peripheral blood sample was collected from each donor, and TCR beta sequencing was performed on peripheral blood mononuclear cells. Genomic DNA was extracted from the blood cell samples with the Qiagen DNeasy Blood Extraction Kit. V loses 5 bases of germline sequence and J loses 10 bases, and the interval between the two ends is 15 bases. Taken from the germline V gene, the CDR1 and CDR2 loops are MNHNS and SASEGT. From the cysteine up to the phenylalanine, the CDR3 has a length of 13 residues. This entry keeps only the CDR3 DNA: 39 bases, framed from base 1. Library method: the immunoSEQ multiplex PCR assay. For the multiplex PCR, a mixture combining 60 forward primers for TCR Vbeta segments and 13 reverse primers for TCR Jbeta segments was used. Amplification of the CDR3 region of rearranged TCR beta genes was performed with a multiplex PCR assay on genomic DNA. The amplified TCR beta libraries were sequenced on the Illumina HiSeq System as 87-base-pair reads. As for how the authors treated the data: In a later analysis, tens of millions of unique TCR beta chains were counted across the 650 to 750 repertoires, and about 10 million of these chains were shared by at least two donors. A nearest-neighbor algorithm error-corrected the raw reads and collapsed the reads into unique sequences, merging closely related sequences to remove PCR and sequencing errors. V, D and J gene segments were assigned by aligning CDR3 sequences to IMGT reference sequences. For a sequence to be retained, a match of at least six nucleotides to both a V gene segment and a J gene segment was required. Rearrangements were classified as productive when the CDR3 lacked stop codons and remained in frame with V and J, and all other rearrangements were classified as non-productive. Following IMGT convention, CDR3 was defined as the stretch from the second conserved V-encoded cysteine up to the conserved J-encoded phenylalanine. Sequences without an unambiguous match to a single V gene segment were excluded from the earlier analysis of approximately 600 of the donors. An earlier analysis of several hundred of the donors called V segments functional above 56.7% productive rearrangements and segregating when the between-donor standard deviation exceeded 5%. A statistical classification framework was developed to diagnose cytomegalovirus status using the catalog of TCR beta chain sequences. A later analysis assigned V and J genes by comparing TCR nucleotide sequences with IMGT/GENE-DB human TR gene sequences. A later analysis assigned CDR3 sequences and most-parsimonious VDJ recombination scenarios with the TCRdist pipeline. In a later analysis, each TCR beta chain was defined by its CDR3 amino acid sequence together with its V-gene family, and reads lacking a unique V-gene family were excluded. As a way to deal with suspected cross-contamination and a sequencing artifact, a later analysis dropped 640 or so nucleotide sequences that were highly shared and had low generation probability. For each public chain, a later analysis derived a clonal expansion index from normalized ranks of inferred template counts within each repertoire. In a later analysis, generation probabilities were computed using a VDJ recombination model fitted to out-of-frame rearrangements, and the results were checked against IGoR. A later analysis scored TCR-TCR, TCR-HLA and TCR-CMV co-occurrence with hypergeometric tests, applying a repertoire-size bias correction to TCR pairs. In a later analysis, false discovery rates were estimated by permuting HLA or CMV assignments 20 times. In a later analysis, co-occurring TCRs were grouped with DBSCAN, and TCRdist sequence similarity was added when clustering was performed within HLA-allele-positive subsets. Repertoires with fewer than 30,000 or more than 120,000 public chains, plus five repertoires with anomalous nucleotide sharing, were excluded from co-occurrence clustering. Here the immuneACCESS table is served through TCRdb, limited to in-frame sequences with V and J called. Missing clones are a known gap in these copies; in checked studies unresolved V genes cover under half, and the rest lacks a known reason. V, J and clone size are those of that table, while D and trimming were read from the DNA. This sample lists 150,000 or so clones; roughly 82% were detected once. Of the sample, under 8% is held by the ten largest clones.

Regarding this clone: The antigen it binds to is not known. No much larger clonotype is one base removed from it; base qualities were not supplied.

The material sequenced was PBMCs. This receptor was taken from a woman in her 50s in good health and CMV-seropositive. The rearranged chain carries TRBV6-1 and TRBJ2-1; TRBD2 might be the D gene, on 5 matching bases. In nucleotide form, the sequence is TGTGCCAGCAGTTTGGACTTATCCTGGGAGCAGTTCTTC. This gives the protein CASSLDLSWEQFF.